Listed below are T cell receptor beta chains from one sample, sequenced in a study of T cell responses to AZD1222 COVID-19 vaccine. The table came from immunoSEQ multiplex PCR; TCRdb's copy has only in-frame clones and leaves some out. The top ten hold around 4.5% of the sample, which has about 34,000 clones, more than 75% seen once. The sample consisted of peripheral blood, taken 28 days after the second AZD1222 dose. These receptors all come from an adult who received the AZD1222 COVID-19 vaccine. Each CDR3 is given with its conserved first and last residue. A D gene is named only where the DNA matches it firmly. Size values are once, few and many counts, or a class for expanded clones, and some rows have none.

clone_size	v_call	d_call	j_call	cdr3_nt	cdr3_aa
.	TRBV25-1	.	TRBJ1-3	TGTGCCAGCAGCGACATAAGCTCTGGAAACACCATATATTTT	CASSDISSGNTIYF
few	TRBV14	TRBD1	TRBJ1-2	TGTGCCAGCAGCCAGTTGGACAGGGGGTCTCGTGGCTACACCTTC	CASSQLDRGSRGYTF
.	TRBV4-1	.	TRBJ1-5	TGCGCCAGCAGCCAAGGGGACACTCAGCCCCAGCATTTT	CASSQGDTQPQHF
.	TRBV19	.	TRBJ1-5	TGTGCCAGTAGTACGCAGGGCAATCAGCCCCAGCATTTT	CASSTQGNQPQHF
.	TRBV27	TRBD1	TRBJ1-4	TGTGCCAGCAGTTGGGGACAGGGGGCAAGAAAACTGTTTTTT	CASSWGQGARKLFF
.	TRBV2	.	TRBJ1-1	TGTGCCAGCAAGGACGCAGGAAACCCGGGCACTGAAGCTTTCTTT	CASKDAGNPGTEAFF
.	TRBV21-1	.	TRBJ1-2	TGTGCCAGCAGCAAAGCGCGGGGGAGCTATGGCTACACCTTC	CASSKARGSYGYTF
once	TRBV7-7	.	TRBJ1-6	TGTGCCAGCAGCTTAAATTATAATTCACCCCTCCACTTT	CASSLNYNSPLHF
.	TRBV7-2	TRBD2	TRBJ2-3	TGTGCCAGCAGCTCCCTGTTAGGACTAGCGGGGGCAGATACGCAGTATTTT	CASSSLLGLAGADTQYF
.	TRBV5-1	.	TRBJ2-1	TGCGCCAGCAGCCTGGGTGGGACATCCTCCTACAATGAGCAGTTCTTC	CASSLGGTSSYNEQFF
.	TRBV5-1	.	TRBJ1-4	TGCGCCAGCAGCTTGGGCTTCGGGACCCAGGGGGAAAAACTGTTTTTT	CASSLGFGTQGEKLFF
.	TRBV5-1	.	TRBJ2-1	TGCGCCAGCAGCTGGGCCCAGGGGCAACAGTTCTTC	CASSWAQGQQFF
.	TRBV11-2	TRBD1	TRBJ1-1	TGTGCCAGCAGCTTACCGACAGGGAAGGTCTACTTT	CASSLPTGKVYF
large	TRBV10-3	TRBD1	TRBJ2-7	TGTGCCATCAGTCCGACAGGGGATACAGTCACCTACGAGCAGTACTTC	CAISPTGDTVTYEQYF
few	TRBV5-4	TRBD1	TRBJ2-5	TGTGCCAGCAGCAAACAGGGGGCTAAAGAGACCCAGTACTTC	CASSKQGAKETQYF
.	TRBV7-2	TRBD1	TRBJ2-5	TGTGCCAGCAGCCACGGGACAGGTGGAGAGACCCAGTACTTC	CASSHGTGGETQYF
.	TRBV5-1	.	TRBJ2-7	TGCGCCAGCAGCTTGGGTTGGGGAGACTCCTACGAGCAGTACTTC	CASSLGWGDSYEQYF
once	TRBV7-2	TRBD2	TRBJ2-1	TGTGCCAGCAGCTTTCCAGTCGGGACTAGTCACCCTGAGCAGTTCTTC	CASSFPVGTSHPEQFF
medium-sized	TRBV29-1	.	TRBJ1-6	TGCAGCGTTCGAGAGGGACGGGGAAATTCACCCCTCCACTTT	CSVREGRGNSPLHF
once	TRBV7-9	.	TRBJ1-1	TGTGCCAGCAGTCCCCTCGGGGGCACTGAAGCTTTCTTT	CASSPLGGTEAFF
.	TRBV11-2	TRBD2	TRBJ2-7	TGTGCCAGCAGCTTAGATGGAGCGGGGAACGAGCAGTACTTC	CASSLDGAGNEQYF
.	TRBV5-1	TRBD1	TRBJ1-1	TGCGCCAGCAGCCGGGGACAGGGGTTGAACACTGAAGCTTTCTTT	CASSRGQGLNTEAFF
.	TRBV6-5	TRBD1	TRBJ1-1	TGTGCCGGACTTATTAACGGACAGGGTGACACTGAAGCTTTCTTT	CAGLINGQGDTEAFF